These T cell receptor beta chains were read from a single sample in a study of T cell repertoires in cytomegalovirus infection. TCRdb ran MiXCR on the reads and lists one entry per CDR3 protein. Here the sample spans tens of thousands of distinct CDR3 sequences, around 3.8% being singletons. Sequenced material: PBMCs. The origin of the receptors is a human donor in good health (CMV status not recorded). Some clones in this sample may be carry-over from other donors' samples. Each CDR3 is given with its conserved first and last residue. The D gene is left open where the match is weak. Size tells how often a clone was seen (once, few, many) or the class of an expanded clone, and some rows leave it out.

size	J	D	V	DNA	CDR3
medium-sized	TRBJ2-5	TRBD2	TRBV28	TGTGCCAGCAGGGGACTAGCGGGAGGTGGAGGAGAGACCCAGTACTTC	CASRGLAGGGGETQYF
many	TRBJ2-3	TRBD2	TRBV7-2	TGTGCCAGCAGCTTAGCGGGACTAGTTGGTACGCAGTATTTT	CASSLAGLVGTQYF
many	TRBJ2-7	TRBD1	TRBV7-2	TGTGCCAGCAGCCTCGGACAGGGGTGGTACGAGCAGTACTTC	CASSLGQGWYEQYF
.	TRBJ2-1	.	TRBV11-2	TGTGCCAGCAGCCAAAGGAATGAGCAGTTCTTC	CASSQRNEQFF
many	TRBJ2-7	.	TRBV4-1	TGCGCCAGCAGCCCTACAGGGAGCTACGAGCAGTACTTC	CASSPTGSYEQYF
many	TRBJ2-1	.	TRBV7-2	TGTGCCAGCAGCTTAGGGACCAGGACCTACAATGAGCAGTTCTTC	CASSLGTRTYNEQFF
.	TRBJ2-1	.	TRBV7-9	TGTGCCAGCAGCTTTAGCCACCCCTACAATGAGCAGTTCTTC	CASSFSHPYNEQFF
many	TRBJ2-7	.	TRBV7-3	TGTGCCAGCAGCATAGGGTCCCACGAGCAGTACTTC	CASSIGSHEQYF
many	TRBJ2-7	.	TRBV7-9	TGTGCCAGCAGCTCCCAGGGGAACTTCTACGAGCAGTACTTC	CASSSQGNFYEQYF
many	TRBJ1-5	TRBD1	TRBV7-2	TGTGCCAGCAGCTTACAGGGGGCGTTTCAGCCCCAGCATTTT	CASSLQGAFQPQHF
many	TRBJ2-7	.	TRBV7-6	TGTGCCAGCAGCTACCATCAGGCCTACGAGCAGTACTTC	CASSYHQAYEQYF
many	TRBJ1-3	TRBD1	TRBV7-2	TGTGCCAGCAGCCTATTCGGACAGGGCCGTGGAAACACCATATATTTT	CASSLFGQGRGNTIYF
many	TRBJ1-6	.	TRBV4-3	TGCGCCAGCAGCCAAGTCCCAGGGGTTTCACCCCTCCACTTT	CASSQVPGVSPLHF
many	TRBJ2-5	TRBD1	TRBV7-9	TGTGCCAGCAGCTTAGCGTCGACAGGGACGGAGACCCAGTACTTC	CASSLASTGTETQYF
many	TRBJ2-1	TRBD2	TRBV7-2	TGTGCCAGCAGCTTAGATCGCGGGGGGCAGTTCTTC	CASSLDRGGQFF
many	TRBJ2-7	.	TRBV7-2	TGTGCCAGCAGCTTCAGGACAGCCACCTACGAGCAGTACTTC	CASSFRTATYEQYF
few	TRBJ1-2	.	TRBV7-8	TGTGCCAGCAGCTTAGAATCCGAAGGGGGATACTATGGCTACACCTTC	CASSLESEGGYYGYTF
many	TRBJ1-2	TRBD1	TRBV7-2	TGTGCCAGCAGCAGGGGACAGGGGAACTATGGCTACACCTTC	CASSRGQGNYGYTF
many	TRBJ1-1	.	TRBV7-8	TGTGCCAGCAGCATAGGGACCGGCACTGAAGCTTTCTTT	CASSIGTGTEAFF
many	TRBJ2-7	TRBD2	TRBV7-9	TGTGCCAGCAGCTTAGGGACAAGCGGGAGTTTGTTTGAGCAGTACTTC	CASSLGTSGSLFEQYF
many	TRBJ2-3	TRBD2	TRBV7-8	TGTGCCAGCAGCTTTCCAGGACTAGCGGGAGGAGAAGATACGCAGTATTTT	CASSFPGLAGGEDTQYF
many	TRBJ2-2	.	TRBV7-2	TGTGCCAGCAGTCCCCTTGGGACCCCGGACACCGGGGAGCTGTTTTTT	CASSPLGTPDTGELFF
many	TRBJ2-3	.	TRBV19	TGTGCCAGTTCACTCGGAGGGACGAGCACAGATACGCAGTATTTT	CASSLGGTSTDTQYF
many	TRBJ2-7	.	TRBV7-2	TGTGCCAGCAGCTCGAGCCAAGGTTCTTCCTACGAGCAGTACTTC	CASSSSQGSSYEQYF
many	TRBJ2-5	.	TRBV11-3	TGTGCCAGCAGCTACCTGGGGGCCACGGTAGAGACCCAGTACTTC	CASSYLGATVETQYF